Listed below are T cell receptor beta chains from one sample, sequenced in a study of T cells in Graves' hyperthyroidism and ophthalmopathy. TCRdb redid the calling of the multiplex PCR reads with MiXCR, one entry per CDR3 protein. The table has around 660,000 distinct CDR3 sequences, 45% seen once. Sequenced input: peripheral blood or thyroid tissue (not recorded which). Every receptor here comes from an adult man with Graves' disease, either hyperthyroidism or ophthalmopathy (not recorded which). CDR3s include the opening cysteine and the closing phenylalanine or tryptophan. D genes are given only for firm matches. Clone size is not always given. Where it is, it says once, few, many or a class for expanded clones.

few	TRBV12-3/TRBV12-4	TRBJ1-4	TRBD1	CASSLVGTGDEKLFF	TGTGCCAGCAGTTTAGTAGGGACAGGGGATGAAAAACTGTTTTTT
.	TRBV29-1	TRBJ1-2	TRBD1	CSVIGTGGCTF	TGCAGCGTGATTGGGACAGGGGGTTGCACCTTC
many	TRBV10-3	TRBJ1-6	.	CAITPGIGYNSPLHF	TGTGCCATCACCCCAGGGATCGGGTATAATTCACCCCTCCACTTT
.	TRBV9	TRBJ2-5	.	CASNSGLTGETQYF	TGTGCCAGCAACTCCGGTCTTACAGGCGAGACCCAGTACTTC
.	TRBV20-1	TRBJ2-5	.	CSASGDGEETQYF	TGCAGTGCTAGCGGGGACGGAGAAGAGACCCAGTACTTC
.	TRBV20-1	TRBJ1-5	.	CSARGRMGNQPQHF	TGCAGTGCTAGGGGCAGGATGGGCAATCAGCCCCAGCATTTT
.	TRBV10-3	TRBJ1-4	.	CAISESAGAPNEKLFF	TGTGCCATCAGTGAGTCCGCCGGGGCTCCTAATGAAAAACTGTTTTTT
.	TRBV24-1	TRBJ1-5	TRBD1	CATSDSGTGDRSNQPQHF	TGTGCCACCAGTGATTCTGGGACAGGGGACCGTAGCAATCAGCCCCAGCATTTT
.	TRBV24-1	TRBJ2-5	.	CVTSDVNQETQYF	TGTGTCACCAGTGACGTAAACCAAGAGACCCAGTACTTC
.	TRBV15	TRBJ1-6	.	CATSRAMDSPGATLHF	TGTGCCACCAGCAGAGCCATGGACAGCCCCGGGGCCACCCTCCACTTT
few	TRBV10-3	TRBJ1-5	.	CAISDRDKNYQPQHF	TGTGCCATCAGTGACCGGGACAAAAATTATCAGCCCCAGCATTTT
.	TRBV10-3	TRBJ1-1	.	CAISQTLLGDIINTEAFF	TGTGCCATCAGCCAAACACTCCTGGGGGATATCATCAACACTGAAGCTTTCTTT
few	TRBV7-2	TRBJ2-7	.	CASSSTRDGGYEQYF	TGTGCCAGCAGCTCGACGCGGGACGGAGGCTACGAGCAGTACTTC
.	TRBV29-1	TRBJ2-7	.	CSVGYGNEQYF	TGCAGCGTTGGGTACGGGAACGAGCAGTACTTC
many	TRBV2	TRBJ2-7	.	CASSGGRGADEQYF	TGTGCCAGCAGTGGTGGCAGGGGGGCCGACGAGCAGTACTTC
many	TRBV20-1	TRBJ1-1	.	CSASEGGVREAFF	TGCAGTGCTAGTGAGGGGGGCGTCCGTGAAGCTTTCTTT
few	TRBV12-3/TRBV12-4	TRBJ1-1	.	CASSFRQATEAFF	TGTGCCAGCAGTTTCCGACAGGCGACTGAAGCTTTCTTT
.	TRBV5-1	TRBJ1-1	TRBD1	CASSLWDRLNTEAFF	TGCGCCAGCAGCTTGTGGGACAGATTGAACACTGAAGCTTTCTTT
many	TRBV5-1	TRBJ1-1	.	CASTTGDTEAFF	TGCGCCAGCACCACAGGAGACACTGAAGCTTTCTTT
.	TRBV6-5	TRBJ2-7	TRBD1	CASSRGQGTYEQYF	TGTGCCAGCAGTCGTGGACAGGGAACCTACGAGCAGTACTTC
many	TRBV25-1	TRBJ1-4	TRBD1	CASNTGGNGKLFF	TGTGCCAGCAACACAGGGGGCAATGGAAAACTGTTTTTT
many	TRBV29-1	TRBJ1-2	.	CSVEDGQIRANYGYTF	TGCAGCGTTGAAGATGGGCAGATCCGAGCTAACTATGGCTACACCTTC
.	TRBV29-1	TRBJ2-2	.	CSVRDRELFF	TGCAGCGTCCGGGACAGGGAGCTGTTTTTT
.	TRBV10-1	TRBJ1-1	.	CVSSEDGNTEAFF	TGCGTCAGCAGTGAGGATGGGAACACTGAAGCTTTCTTT
few	TRBV20-1	TRBJ1-2	.	CSAGDPRGGGYGYTF	TGCAGTGCTGGTGACCCCAGGGGAGGAGGCTATGGCTACACCTTC
few	TRBV7-9	TRBJ1-2	TRBD1	CASSHQGAHGYTF	TGTGCCAGCAGCCACCAGGGGGCTCATGGCTACACCTTC
.	TRBV10-3	TRBJ1-6	TRBD1	CASSEAPTTGSSYNSPLHF	TGTGCCAGCAGTGAAGCCCCTACGACAGGGAGCTCCTATAATTCACCCCTCCACTTT
many	TRBV24-1	TRBJ1-5	TRBD1	CATSDLAGQYSNQPQHF	TGTGCCACCAGTGATCTAGCGGGACAGTATAGCAATCAGCCCCAGCATTTT
.	TRBV19	TRBJ1-1	.	CASSPQGLTEAFF	TGTGCCAGTAGTCCACAGGGCCTCACTGAAGCTTTCTTT
.	TRBV2	TRBJ1-5	TRBD1	CASSPTGARNQPQHF	TGTGCCAGCAGTCCTACAGGGGCCCGGAATCAGCCCCAGCATTTT
.	TRBV15	TRBJ2-7	.	CATSSVAGISYEQYF	TGTGCCACCAGCAGCGTTGCGGGGATTTCCTACGAGCAGTACTTC
few	TRBV10-3	TRBJ1-1	.	CAIRDGRGKGTEAFF	TGTGCCATCAGAGATGGGCGGGGGAAGGGGACTGAAGCTTTCTTT
.	TRBV5-3	TRBJ1-1	.	CASRHGANTEAFF	TGTGCCAGCAGACATGGGGCGAACACTGAAGCTTTCTTT